This is a list of T cell receptor beta chains from one sample in a study of response to subunit inactivated influenza vaccine. Each CDR3 protein gets one entry after TCRdb re-called the RT-PCR reads with MiXCR. Among about 500,000 distinct CDR3 sequences listed, 16% were seen once. Sequenced material: CD4+ T cells sorted from PBMCs, taken 23 to 25 months after vaccination. The receptor set was obtained from a man between 50 and 69 years old who received an inactivated influenza vaccine. The CDR3 runs from the conserved cysteine through the conserved F or W. Each record gives: D gene, clone size, J gene, V gene, CDR3 protein, CDR3 DNA. D genes are given only for firm matches. Size values are once, few and many counts, or a class for expanded clones, and some rows have none.

>TRBD1|many|TRBJ2-1|TRBV12-3/TRBV12-4
CASSFTPGTGDNEQFF
TGTGCCAGCAGTTTTACCCCCGGGACAGGGGATAATGAGCAGTTCTTC
>.|few|TRBJ2-2|TRBV28
CATRVPNTGELFF
TGTGCCACACGGGTCCCGAACACCGGGGAGCTGTTTTTT
>.|few|TRBJ2-7|TRBV28
CASSFIGPSYEQYF
TGTGCCAGCAGTTTCATTGGGCCCTCCTACGAGCAGTACTTC
>TRBD1|few|TRBJ1-2|TRBV2
CASSLTGNNYGYTF
TGTGCCAGCAGTCTGACAGGGAATAACTATGGCTACACCTTC
>TRBD1|few|TRBJ2-3|TRBV6-4
CASSEQGQGADTQYF
TGTGCCAGCAGTGAACAGGGACAGGGGGCCGATACGCAGTATTTT
>TRBD1|few|TRBJ2-7|TRBV12-3/TRBV12-4
CASSLRQGYHEQYF
TGTGCCAGCAGTTTGAGACAGGGTTACCACGAGCAGTACTTC
>.|.|TRBJ2-7|TRBV6-1
CASSEGPGDYEQYF
TGTGCCAGCAGTGAAGGCCCAGGGGACTACGAGCAGTACTTC
>.|few|TRBJ2-1|TRBV20-1
CSAGRDSYNEQFF
TGCAGTGCTGGGCGAGACTCCTACAATGAGCAGTTCTTC
>.|few|TRBJ1-2|TRBV24-1
CATSDLTSGYTF
TGTGCCACCAGTGATTTGACGTCTGGCTACACCTTC
>.|many|TRBJ2-7|TRBV12-3/TRBV12-4
CASSPTKTSFHEQYF
TGTGCCAGCAGCCCAACCAAGACTAGTTTCCACGAGCAGTACTTC
>TRBD1|.|TRBJ1-2|TRBV4-3
CASSQTGAGGYTF
TGCGCCAGCAGCCAGACAGGGGCTGGTGGCTACACCTTC
>.|.|TRBJ1-4|TRBV7-9
CASSLGRRANEKLFF
TGTGCCAGCAGTCTTGGACGTCGGGCTAATGAAAAACTGTTTTTT
>.|few|TRBJ2-2|TRBV5-1
CASSFAMGNTGELFF
TGCGCCAGCAGCTTTGCCATGGGAAACACCGGGGAGCTGTTTTTT
>.|.|TRBJ2-7|TRBV7-9
CASSLGPSQSYEQYF
TGTGCCAGCAGCTTAGGCCCCTCGCAGTCCTACGAGCAGTACTTC
>TRBD2|few|TRBJ2-2|TRBV5-1
CASSLDSRLAVNTGELFF
TGCGCCAGCAGCTTGGACTCTCGGCTAGCGGTGAACACCGGGGAGCTGTTTTTT
>TRBD1|few|TRBJ2-5|TRBV7-9
CASSLDGTGFETQYF
TGTGCCAGCAGCTTAGACGGGACAGGGTTCGAGACCCAGTACTTC
>.|.|TRBJ1-5|TRBV20-1
CSAKRGGISNQPQHF
TGCAGTGCAAAGAGAGGTGGGATTAGCAATCAGCCCCAGCATTTT
>.|.|TRBJ2-2|TRBV20-1
CSARDYRRGLANTGELFF
TGCAGTGCTAGAGATTATCGTCGGGGACTGGCGAACACCGGGGAGCTGTTTTTT
>.|few|TRBJ2-3|TRBV28
CASSSNRDTLF
TGTGCCAGCAGTTCAAACCGGGACACCCTTTTT
>.|many|TRBJ2-3|TRBV5-1
CASSFNGGDTQYF
TGCGCCAGCAGCTTTAACGGCGGAGATACGCAGTATTTT
>TRBD2|.|TRBJ2-4|TRBV5-1
CASSLRTSGGLKNIQYF
TGCGCCAGCAGCTTACGGACTAGCGGGGGTCTCAAAAACATTCAGTACTTC
>.|few|TRBJ2-7|TRBV10-3
CAISLQGYEQYF
TGTGCCATCAGCCTACAGGGCTACGAGCAGTACTTC
>.|many|TRBJ1-1|TRBV12-3/TRBV12-4
CASSSIMNTEAFF
TGTGCCAGCAGTTCGATTATGAACACTGAAGCTTTCTTT
>TRBD2|few|TRBJ2-1|TRBV5-1
CASSGGRLAGLKSSYNEQFF
TGCGCCAGCAGCGGCGGTAGACTAGCGGGATTAAAGAGCTCCTACAATGAGCAGTTCTTC
>TRBD2|.|TRBJ2-7|TRBV27
CASSPAGGGRYEQYF
TGTGCCAGCAGTCCTGCCGGGGGAGGGAGATACGAGCAGTACTTC
>.|few|TRBJ2-5|TRBV20-1
CSAREDIQETQYF
TGCAGTGCTAGAGAAGACATTCAAGAGACCCAGTACTTC
>.|.|TRBJ2-7|TRBV29-1
CSVEAPEGGLTEQYF
TGCAGCGTTGAAGCCCCCGAGGGGGGGTTGACCGAGCAGTACTTC
>.|.|TRBJ2-7|TRBV6-6
CASSYDYQYEQYF
TGTGCCAGCAGTTACGACTATCAATACGAGCAGTACTTC
>.|few|TRBJ2-7|TRBV5-5
CASSLASLSYEQYF
TGTGCCAGCAGCTTGGCTTCCCTCTCCTACGAGCAGTACTTC
>.|few|TRBJ1-2|TRBV6-1
CASGTPEYVYGYTF
TGTGCCAGCGGGACCCCCGAGTACGTTTATGGCTACACCTTC
>TRBD1|few|TRBJ2-2|TRBV20-1
CSARDIGTGANTGELFF
TGCAGTGCTAGAGATATAGGGACAGGGGCCAACACCGGGGAGCTGTTTTTT
>.|.|TRBJ2-1|TRBV7-2
CASSLYPDRYNEQFF
TGTGCCAGCAGCTTATACCCGGACAGATACAATGAGCAGTTCTTC
>TRBD2|once|TRBJ2-7|TRBV7-9
CASSGGGSGRASYEQYF
TGTGCCAGCAGCGGAGGGGGTAGCGGGAGGGCCTCCTACGAGCAGTACTTC
>.|few|TRBJ2-7|TRBV5-1
CASRAGLAPSYEQYF
TGCGCCAGTCGGGCGGGGCTAGCGCCTTCCTACGAGCAGTACTTC
>TRBD1|.|TRBJ1-1|TRBV3-1
CASTRLGGGEAFF
TGTGCCAGCACCCGGTTAGGGGGCGGTGAAGCTTTCTTT
>.|few|TRBJ2-1|TRBV6-6
CASGESSYNEQFF
TGTGCCAGCGGGGAGAGCTCCTACAATGAGCAGTTCTTC
>.|.|TRBJ1-2|TRBV20-1
CSASLLNGYTF
TGCAGTGCTAGCTTATTGAATGGCTACACCTTC